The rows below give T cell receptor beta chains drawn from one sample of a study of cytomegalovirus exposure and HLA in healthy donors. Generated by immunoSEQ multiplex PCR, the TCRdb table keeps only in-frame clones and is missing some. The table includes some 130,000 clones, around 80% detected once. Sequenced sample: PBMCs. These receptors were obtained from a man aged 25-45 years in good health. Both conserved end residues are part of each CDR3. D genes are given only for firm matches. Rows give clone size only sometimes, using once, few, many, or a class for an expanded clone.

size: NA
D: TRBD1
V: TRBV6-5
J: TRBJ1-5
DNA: TGTGCCAGCAGTTTGGGACAGGGGATTAGCAATCAGCCCCAGCATTTT
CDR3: CASSLGQGISNQPQHF

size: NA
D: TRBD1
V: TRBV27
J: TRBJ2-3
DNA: TGTGCCAGCAGCAGTACAGGGGGCGCAGATACGCAGTATTTT
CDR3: CASSSTGGADTQYF

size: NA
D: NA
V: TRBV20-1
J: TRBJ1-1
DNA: TGCAGTGCTCCACGTCGGGGTGAAGCTTTCTTT
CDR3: CSAPRRGEAFF

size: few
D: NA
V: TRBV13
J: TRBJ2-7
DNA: TGTGCCAGCAGCCTCCATCCCCGGGAGTTCGCCCACGAGCAGTACTTC
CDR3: CASSLHPREFAHEQYF

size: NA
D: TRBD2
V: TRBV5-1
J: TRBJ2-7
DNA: TGCGCCAGCAGTCGGGGTAGCGGGACAAGTACCTACGAGCAGTACTTC
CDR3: CASSRGSGTSTYEQYF

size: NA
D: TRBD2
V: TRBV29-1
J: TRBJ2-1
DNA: TGCAGCGGAATAGCGGGAGGGCCGATCAATGAGCAGTTCTTC
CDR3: CSGIAGGPINEQFF

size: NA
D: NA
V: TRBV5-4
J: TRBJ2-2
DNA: TGTGCCAGCAGCACACTAGAGGGCGGGGAGCTGTTTTTT
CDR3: CASSTLEGGELFF

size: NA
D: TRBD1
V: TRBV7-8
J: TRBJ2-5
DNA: TGTGCCAGCAGCTTAGCGGCAGGGGGCAATTTGGAGACCCAGTACTTC
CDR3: CASSLAAGGNLETQYF

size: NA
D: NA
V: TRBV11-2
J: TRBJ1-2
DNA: TGTGCCAGCAGCCCGGGGGGGGGCGGGTATGGCTACACCTTC
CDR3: CASSPGGGGYGYTF

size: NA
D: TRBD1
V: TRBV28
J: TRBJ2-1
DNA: TGTGCCAGCGGGTCCCCTGGGACAGGGCACAATGAGCAGTTCTTC
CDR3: CASGSPGTGHNEQFF

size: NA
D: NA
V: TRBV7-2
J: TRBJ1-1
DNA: TGTGCCAGCAAAATGGAGGGGAGGAGTGAAGCTTTCTTT
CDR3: CASKMEGRSEAFF

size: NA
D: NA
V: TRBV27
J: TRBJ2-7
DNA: TGTGCCAGCAGTCCAGGTCGGGGGTTCGAGCAGTACTTC
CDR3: CASSPGRGFEQYF

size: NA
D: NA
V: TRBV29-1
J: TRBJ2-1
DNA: TGCAGCATCCCGACAGGCTCCTACAATGAGCAGTTCTTC
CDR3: CSIPTGSYNEQFF

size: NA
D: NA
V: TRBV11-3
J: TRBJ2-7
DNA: TGTGCCAGTGACCAGGGCACACAAGCCTACGAGCAGTACTTC
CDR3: CASDQGTQAYEQYF

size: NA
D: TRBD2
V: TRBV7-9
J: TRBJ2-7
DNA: TGTGCCAGCAGCTTTTTCATAGCGGGAGTCTACGAGCAGTACTTC
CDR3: CASSFFIAGVYEQYF

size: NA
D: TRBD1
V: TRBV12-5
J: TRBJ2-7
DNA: TGTGCTAGTGGTTTGGCCCAAGGGGGCACCTACGAGCAGTACTTC
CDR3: CASGLAQGGTYEQYF

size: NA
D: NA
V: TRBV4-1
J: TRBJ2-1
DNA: TGCGCCAGCAGGTGGGGGCGGGAGAGGGGCAATGAGCAGTTCTTC
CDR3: CASRWGRERGNEQFF

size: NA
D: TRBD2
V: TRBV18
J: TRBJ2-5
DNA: TGTGCCAGCTCCCTGGACCAGCCCGGGGGGTCTAACTTC
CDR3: CASSLDQPGGSNF

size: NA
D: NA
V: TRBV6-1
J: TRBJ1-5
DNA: TGTGCCAGCAGTGAAACAGGTATTCGAGCTCAGCCCCAGCATTTT
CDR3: CASSETGIRAQPQHF

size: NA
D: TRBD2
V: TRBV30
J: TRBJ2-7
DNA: TGTGCCTGGAACCAGCGGGAGGGCCCCGAGCAGTACTTC
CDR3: CAWNQREGPEQYF

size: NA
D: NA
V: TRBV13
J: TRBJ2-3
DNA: TGTGCCAGCGGCCCCGGGGGGCGAGGGTCAAATACGCAGTATTTT
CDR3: CASGPGGRGSNTQYF

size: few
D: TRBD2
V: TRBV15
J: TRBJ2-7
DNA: TGTGCCACCAGCAGCCCAGAGCGGGAGCACCCCTACGAGCAGTACTTC
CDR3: CATSSPEREHPYEQYF

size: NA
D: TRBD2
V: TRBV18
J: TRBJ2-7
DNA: TGTGCCAGCTCAGAAGGGACTAGCGATTCCTACGAGCAGTACTTC
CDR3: CASSEGTSDSYEQYF

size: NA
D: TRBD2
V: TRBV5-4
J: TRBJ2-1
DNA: TGTGCCAGCAGCCCGGGGCTAGCGGGTCGGGTTTCCTACAATGAGCAGTTCTTC
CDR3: CASSPGLAGRVSYNEQFF

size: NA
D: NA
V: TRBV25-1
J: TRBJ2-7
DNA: TGTGCCAGCAGGGGCCTTGGGTCTGGGGGGGCGGGTGAGCAGTACTTC
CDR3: CASRGLGSGGAGEQYF

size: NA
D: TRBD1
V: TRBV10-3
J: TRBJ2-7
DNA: TGTGCCATCAGTGGCCGGGACAGAGCCTACGAGCAGTACTTC
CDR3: CAISGRDRAYEQYF

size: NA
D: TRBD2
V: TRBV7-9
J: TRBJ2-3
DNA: TGTGCCAGCACCCCAACTAGCGGGAGCGAGGGAGATACGCAGTATTTT
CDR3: CASTPTSGSEGDTQYF

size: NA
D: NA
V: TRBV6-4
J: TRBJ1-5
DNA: TGTGCCGGCAGCGAGGACATATATAGCAATCAGCCCCAGCATTTT
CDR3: CAGSEDIYSNQPQHF

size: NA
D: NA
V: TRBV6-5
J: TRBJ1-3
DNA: TGTGCCAGCAGGGCTTCTGGAAACACCATATATTTT
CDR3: CASRASGNTIYF

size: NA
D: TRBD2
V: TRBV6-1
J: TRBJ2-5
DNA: TGTGCCAGCGTGCTTGGACTAGCAGAAGAGACCCAGTACTTC
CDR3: CASVLGLAEETQYF

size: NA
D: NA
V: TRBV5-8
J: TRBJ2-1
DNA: TGTGCCAGCAGCTTCGTTGCGGGCTACAATGAGCAGTTCTTC
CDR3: CASSFVAGYNEQFF

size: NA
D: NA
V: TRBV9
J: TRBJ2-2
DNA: TGTGCCAGCAGCTCCGTTACCGGGGAGCTGTTTTTT
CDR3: CASSSVTGELFF

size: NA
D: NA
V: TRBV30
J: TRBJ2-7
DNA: TGTGCCTGGACCCTAGGCTACGAGCAGTACTTC
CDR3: CAWTLGYEQYF

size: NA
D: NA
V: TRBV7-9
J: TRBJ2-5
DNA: TGTTCCAGCAGCTTCTCAGTTCAAGAGACCCAGTACTTC
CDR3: CSSSFSVQETQYF

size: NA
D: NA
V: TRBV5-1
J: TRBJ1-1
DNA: TGCGCCAGCAGCTTATCGCCTCAAGGAGGGAACACTGAAGCTTTCTTT
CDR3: CASSLSPQGGNTEAFF

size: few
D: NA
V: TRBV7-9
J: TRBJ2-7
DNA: TGTGCCAGTTCGACAGCCTCCTACGAGCAGTACTTC
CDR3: CASSTASYEQYF

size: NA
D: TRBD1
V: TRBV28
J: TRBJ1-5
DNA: TGTGCCAGCATCGAGACAGGGAGCAATCAGCCCCAGCATTTT
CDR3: CASIETGSNQPQHF

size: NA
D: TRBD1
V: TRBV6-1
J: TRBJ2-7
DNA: TGTGCCAGCAGGCGACAGGGCCACGAGCAGTACTTC
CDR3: CASRRQGHEQYF

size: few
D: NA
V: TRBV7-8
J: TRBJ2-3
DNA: TGTGCCAGCCGCCGTCAACCCGGGGATACGCAGTATTTT
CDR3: CASRRQPGDTQYF

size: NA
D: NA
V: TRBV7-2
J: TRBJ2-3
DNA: TGTGCCAGCAGCTTTGACGGGAGCCGGCCAGATACGCAGTATTTT
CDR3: CASSFDGSRPDTQYF

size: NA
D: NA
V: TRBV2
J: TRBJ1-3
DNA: TGTGCCAGCAGTAAAATTATTGTGAGTGGAAACACCATATATTTT
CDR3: CASSKIIVSGNTIYF

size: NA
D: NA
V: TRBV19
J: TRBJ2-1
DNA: TGTGCCAGTAGTATAGGAGCAGGTTCCAATGAGCAGTTCTTC
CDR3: CASSIGAGSNEQFF

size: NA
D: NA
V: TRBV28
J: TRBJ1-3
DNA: TGTGCCAGCAGCCTAGACAGCCACTCTGGAAACACCATATATTTT
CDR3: CASSLDSHSGNTIYF

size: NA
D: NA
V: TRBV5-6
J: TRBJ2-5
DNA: TGTGCCAGCAGCTTACGCCGGCTAGGATCGGGAGAGACCCAGTACTTC
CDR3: CASSLRRLGSGETQYF

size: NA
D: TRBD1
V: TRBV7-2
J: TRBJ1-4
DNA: TGTGCCAGCAGCTCCCGGACAGGGCCTAATGAAAAACTGTTTTTT
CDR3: CASSSRTGPNEKLFF

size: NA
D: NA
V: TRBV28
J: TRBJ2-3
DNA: TGTGCCAGCTTAGCATTGGTCCCAGATACGCAGTATTTT
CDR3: CASLALVPDTQYF

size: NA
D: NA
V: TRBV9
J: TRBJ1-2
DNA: TGTGCCAGCAGCGTAGCGGGGGGGGGCATTAGTGGCTACACCTTC
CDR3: CASSVAGGGISGYTF

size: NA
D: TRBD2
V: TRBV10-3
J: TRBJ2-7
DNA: TGTGCCATCAGTGGGGGGAGGGCCGAGCAGTACTTC
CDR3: CAISGGRAEQYF

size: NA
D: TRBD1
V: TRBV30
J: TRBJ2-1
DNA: TGTGCCCGGGACAGTCCTTTTGAGCAGTTCTTC
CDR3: CARDSPFEQFF

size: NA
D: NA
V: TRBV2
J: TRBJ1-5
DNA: TGTGCCAGCAGTGAACGGCAGCCTAGCAATCAGCCCCAGCACTTT
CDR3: CASSERQPSNQPQHF

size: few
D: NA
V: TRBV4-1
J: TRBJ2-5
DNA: TGCGCCAGCAGCCAGGCCACTGGCGGGGCCCAAGAGACCCAGTACTTC
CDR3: CASSQATGGAQETQYF

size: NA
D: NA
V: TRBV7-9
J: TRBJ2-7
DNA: TGTGCCAGCAGCTTAGCGCGCGGGGTAGAGGCCTACGAGCAGTACTTC
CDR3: CASSLARGVEAYEQYF